These 22 T cell receptor beta chains were all obtained from the same sample, sequenced in a study of T cell changes during pregnancy in multiple sclerosis. Profiling relied on immunoSEQ multiplex PCR, and the TCRdb table lists in-frame clones only, not all of them. The sample includes 55,000 to 70,000 clones, just over 90% of them seen just once. This sample comprised peripheral blood, obtained in the second trimester of pregnancy. The source of these receptors is a female donor in good health, enrolled as a control in a pregnancy study.

This rearrangement joins TRBV7-9 to TRBJ2-7; weak D call: TRBD1 (6 bases). This CDR3 spans 13 amino acids. Trimming pared 5 bases from V and 5 bases from J, leaving 13 bases between. Germline V gives CDR1 SEHNR, CDR2 FQNEAQ (reference sequence). Here the CDR3 DNA reads TGTGCCAGCAGCGCCCGACAGGTCGACGAGCAGTACTTC. The encoded protein is CASSARQVDEQYF.

This rearrangement joins TRBV5-1 to TRBJ2-1; 16 bases are shared with TRBD2. Trimming removed 4 bases from V and 3 bases from J; junction bases left unmatched: 10. Germline CDR1 is SGHRS and CDR2 is YFSETQ. This CDR3 contains 19 residues. The CDR3 loop is CASSLTGTSGRGHYNEQFF. CDR3 bases: TGCGCCAGCAGCCTAACCGGGACTAGCGGGAGGGGGCACTACAATGAGCAGTTCTTC.

This clone was recorded only once. V usage is TRBV2 and J usage is TRBJ2-6; D is unresolved. The CDR3 is 13 residues long. The germline gives CDR1 SNHLY, CDR2 FYNNEI. V was pared by 5 bases and J by 0 bases, with 2 bases between. The CDR3 region has the DNA TGTGCCAGCAGTCTCTCTGGGGCCAACGTCCTGACTTTC. It specifies CASSLSGANVLTF.

The chain combines TRBV25-1 with TRBJ1-2, with D maybe TRBD1 (5 bases). The V end was cut by 4 bases, the J end by 3 bases, with 15 bases between. The CDR3 length is 15 residues. Looked up from germline, CDR1 is MGHDK and CDR2 is SYGVNS. The CDR3 nucleotides are TGTGCCAGCAGTGCCCCGGGACTGGCGCACTATGGCTACACCTTC. Residues: CASSAPGLAHYGYTF.

Here the CDR3 reads CASWAMNTEAFF. The CDR3 DNA sequence: TGTGCCAGCTGGGCGATGAACACTGAAGCTTTCTTT. The chain is built from TRBV5-4 and TRBJ1-1; D gene uncertain. The CDR3 length is 12 residues. CDR1 is SGHNT and CDR2 is YYREEE in the germline V gene (reference sequence). Trimming cost V 7 bases and J 0 bases, with 7 bases left between them.

This chain uses TRBV18 with TRBJ2-7; D unclear. V lost 3 bases and J 5 bases, leaving 20 bases between the germline ends. This CDR3 spans 16 amino acids. In germline, CDR1 is KGHSH, CDR2 LQKENI. As DNA, the CDR3 is TGTGCCAGCTCACCGAACCTCCCGGCGGTGAGGCACGAGCAGTACTTC. This gives the protein CASSPNLPAVRHEQYF.

The chain carries TRBV7-9 and TRBJ1-5; D is ambiguous. V was cut by 1 base and J by 6 bases, with 19 bases left in between. Germline loops: CDR1 SEHNR, CDR2 FQNEAQ (reference sequence). The CDR3 runs 17 residues. CDR3 in amino acids: CASSLGGPVTQLQPQHF. CDR3 nucleotides: TGTGCCAGCAGCTTAGGAGGGCCGGTTACCCAACTTCAGCCCCAGCATTTT. Variable domain in full (rest from reference TRBV7-9 and TRBJ1-5): DTGVSQNPRHKITKRGQNVTFRCDPISEHNRLYWYRQTLGQGPEFLTYFQNEAQLEKSRLLSDRFSAERPKGSFSTLEIQRTEQGDSAMYLCASSLGGPVTQLQPQHFGDGTRLSIL.

V is TRBV5-1 and J is TRBJ2-5; D is possibly TRBD1 (6 bases). Germline CDR1 and CDR2: SGHRS and YFSETQ. This CDR3 has 20 residues. Trimming removed 4 bases from V and 5 bases from J, with 33 bases in between. This CDR3 is CASSLWAGAREATPGETQYF. The CDR3 nucleotides read TGCGCCAGCAGCCTCTGGGCAGGGGCCCGGGAAGCGACCCCGGGGGAGACCCAGTACTTC.

The count of this clone is one. The chain has TRBV5-1 and TRBJ2-3, with TRBD1 matching 9 bases. CDR1 is SGHRS, CDR2 YFSETQ, per germline. V was pared by 4 bases and J by 4 bases, with 1 base of the junction left unmatched. CDR3 length equals 13 residues. The CDR3 DNA reads as TGCGCCAGCAGCAGGGACAGGGCAGATACGCAGTATTTT. Amino acids: CASSRDRADTQYF.

With respect to this clone: Because the CDR3 is missing its conserved closing phenylalanine or tryptophan, this is likely a read error. The V gene is TRBV30, the J gene TRBJ1-2, with a tentative D call TRBD1 (5 bases). This CDR3 region has 11 residues. The V end lost 5 bases, the J end lost 1 base, and 5 bases lay between the germline ends. In germline, CDR1 is GTSNPN, CDR2 SVGIG (reference sequence). DNA for the CDR3: TGTGCCTGGGACAGTAACTATGGCTACACCCTC. Translated, it gives CAWDSNYGYTL.

This sequence joins TRBV4-1 and TRBJ2-2, with D perhaps matching TRBD2 (6 bases). The CDR3 has 17 amino acids. V lost 4 bases and J 8 bases, leaving 23 bases between the germline ends. CDR1 and CDR2 (germline): MGHRA, YSYEKL. CDR3 residues: CASSLRRAGDRVGELFF. CDR3 sequence (DNA): TGCGCCAGCAGCCTCCGAAGAGCGGGTGATAGGGTAGGGGAGCTGTTTTTT.

V usage is TRBV5-8 and J usage is TRBJ2-1; D remains ambiguous. Germline V gives CDR1 SGHTS, CDR2 YDEGEE. The CDR3 has 12 residues. The ends were cut back, 4 bases at V and 6 bases at J, with 8 bases in the middle. CDR3 residues: CASSQISNEQFF. For the CDR3, the DNA is TGTGCCAGCAGCCAAATTAGCAATGAGCAGTTCTTC.

This clone occurred once. The J gene is TRBJ2-3, the V gene TRBV19; unclear D gene. This CDR3 comprises 13 residues. Germline V CDR1 and CDR2: LNHDA, SQIVND (reference sequence). Trimming removed 5 bases from V and 3 bases from J, with 9 bases in between. The CDR3: CASSDVRTDTQYF. The DNA for the CDR3 is TGTGCCAGTAGTGACGTGCGGACAGATACGCAGTATTTT.

The chain joins TRBV5-6 to TRBJ1-1, with 7 bases aligning to TRBD1. Germline V CDR1 and CDR2: SGHDT, YYEEEE. The CDR3 totals 12 residues. J gave up 10 bases and V 1 base, and 4 bases lay outside the gene matches. As DNA, the CDR3 is TGTGCCAGCAGCTTGAGGGGGCGAGGAGCTTTCTTT. It codes for CASSLRGRGAFF.

In DNA, the CDR3 is TGTGCCACCAGCGAAAACAGGGGAAGCTCCTACGAGCAGTACTTC. Translation: CATSENRGSSYEQYF. This chain joins TRBV15 and TRBJ2-7, with TRBD1 matching 7 bases. The CDR3 extends over 15 amino acids. The germline V gene encodes CDR1 LNHNV and CDR2 YYDKDF (reference sequence). The V gene end was trimmed by 5 bases and the J gene end by 0 bases; junction bases not matched to a gene: 7.

This chain uses TRBV28 with TRBJ2-1, with D tentatively TRBD1 (7 bases). The CDR3 runs to 16 residues. The ends were cut back, 4 bases at V and 3 bases at J, with 16 bases in the middle. Germline V CDR1 and CDR2: MDHEN, SYDVKM. CDR3 region: CASSWTGGINYNEQFF. As DNA, the CDR3 is TGTGCCAGCAGTTGGACAGGAGGGATTAACTACAATGAGCAGTTCTTC.

The chain carries TRBV15 and TRBJ2-5; 8 nucleotides line up with TRBD2. The CDR3 loop spans 15 amino acids. Germline V gene lookup returns CDR1 LNHNV and CDR2 YYDKDF (reference sequence). The V segment lost 0 bases and the J segment 1 base; nucleotides outside the gene matches: 1. CDR3 coding DNA: TGTGCCACCAGCAGAGAAACTAGCGGCCAAGAGACCCAGTACTTC. Amino acid sequence: CATSRETSGQETQYF.

This clone was observed once. The CDR3 region has the DNA TGTGCCTGGAGTGTGGCAGGGAACTATGGCTACACCTTC. This encodes CAWSVAGNYGYTF. The genes are TRBV30 and TRBJ1-2, with D possibly matching TRBD1 (5 bases). Germline V gene data show CDR1 as GTSNPN and CDR2 as SVGIG (reference sequence). V lost 0 bases, J lost 2 bases, and 7 bases lay in between. The CDR3 consists of 13 residues.

This chain's CDR3 is CASSMSHTGELFF. The CDR3 DNA reads TGTGCCAGCAGCATGAGTCACACCGGGGAGCTGTTTTTT. The chain is built from TRBV9 and TRBJ2-2; D not resolved. Trimming stripped 4 bases from V and 3 bases from J, with 7 bases between. CDR1 is SGDLS, CDR2 YYNGEE, per germline. The CDR3 has 13 amino acids.

For this clone: A read error may produce the germline difference seen at one junction end. This chain's CDR3 is CANSSWTSGGYEQYF. The CDR3 coding sequence is TGTGCCAATAGTAGCTGGACTAGCGGGGGCTACGAGCAGTACTTC. The rearrangement joins TRBV19 to TRBJ2-7; TRBD2 aligns across 13 bases. CDR1 is LNHDA and CDR2 is SQIVND in the germline V gene (reference sequence). There are 15 residues in the CDR3.

This sequence joins TRBV27 and TRBJ1-2; a weak D match, TRBD1 (6 bases). The germline V gene encodes CDR1 MNHEY and CDR2 SMNVEV (reference sequence). V was pared by 5 bases and J by 7 bases, with 14 bases between. The CDR3 has 13 residues. Here the CDR3 DNA reads TGTGCCAGCAGTACACAGGGTGGTCGTGGCTACACCTTC. Protein: CASSTQGGRGYTF.

This clone has only one observation. The V and J genes are TRBV5-4 and TRBJ1-4; 7 bases line up with TRBD1. There are 16 residues in the CDR3. Per the germline V gene, CDR1 is SGHNT and CDR2 is YYREEE (reference sequence). Trimming at V came to 3 bases and at J to 5 bases, leaving 10 bases not matched to a gene. The CDR3 sequence is CASSSGTAVKNEKLFF. As DNA, the CDR3 is TGTGCCAGCAGCTCCGGGACAGCCGTTAAAAATGAAAAACTGTTTTTT.